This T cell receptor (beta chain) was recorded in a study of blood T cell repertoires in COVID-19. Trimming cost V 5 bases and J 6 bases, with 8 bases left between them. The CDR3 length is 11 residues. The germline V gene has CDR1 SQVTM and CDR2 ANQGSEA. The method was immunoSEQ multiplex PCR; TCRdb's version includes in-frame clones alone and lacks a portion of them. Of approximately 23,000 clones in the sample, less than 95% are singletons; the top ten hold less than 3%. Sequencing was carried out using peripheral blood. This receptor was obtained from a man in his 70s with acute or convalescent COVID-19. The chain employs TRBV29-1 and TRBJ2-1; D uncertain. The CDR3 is CSVRYSNEQFF. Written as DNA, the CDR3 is TGCAGCGTTCGGTATAGCAATGAGCAGTTCTTC.